The 11 T cell receptor beta chains below come from one sample, sequenced in a study of blood T cell repertoires in COVID-19 (dated by TCRdb to 2020 to 2022). Receptor amplification or capture employed the immunoSEQ multiplex PCR assay. What TCRdb holds here is the immuneACCESS table cut down to in-frame rearrangements. Part of the clones is not present; checked against another copy, under half of the missing clones reflect an unresolved V gene, and the others are unexplained. The sample has over 10,000 clones on record, about 90% of them singletons. The leading ten clones occupy just under 30% of the sample. The sample consisted of peripheral blood. Receptors originate from a human donor in a cohort sampled during active COVID-19.

The genes are TRBV27 and TRBJ1-5; 11 bases agree with TRBD1. Losses at the gene ends were 5 bases for V and 1 base for J; bases not matched to a gene: 7. The germline V gene encodes CDR1 MNHEY and CDR2 SMNVEV (reference sequence). CDR3 length equals 17 residues. The CDR3 loop reads CASSNGQGASSNQPQHF. The CDR3 nucleotides are TGTGCCAGCAGTAACGGACAGGGGGCATCGAGCAATCAGCCCCAGCATTTT.

The genes are TRBV11-2 and TRBJ1-2, with D uncertain. Trimming took 3 bases from V and 7 from J, leaving 12 bases between them. Germline loops: CDR1 SGHAT, CDR2 FQNNGV. The CDR3 is 13 amino acids. CDR3 sequence reads: CASSLGFAGGYTF. The CDR3 DNA is TGTGCCAGCAGCTTGGGATTTGCGGGTGGCTACACCTTC. The whole variable domain, remainder taken from reference TRBV11-2 and TRBJ1-2, is EAGVAQSPRYKIIEKRQSVAFWCNPISGHATLYWYQQILGQGPKLLIQFQNNGVVDDSQLPKDRFSAERLKGVDSTLKIQPAKLEDSAVYLCASSLGFAGGYTFGSGTRLTVV.

V is TRBV6-5 and J is TRBJ2-3; the match to TRBD2 covers 13 bases. The CDR3 is made up of 13 amino acids. The V segment lost 8 bases and the J segment 6 bases; nucleotides outside the gene matches: 2. CDR1 is MNHEY, CDR2 SVGAGI, per germline. The DNA for the CDR3 is TGTGCCAGCTTGACTAGCGGGAGGGATACGCAGTATTTT. Amino acids: CASLTSGRDTQYF.

The chain joins TRBV19 to TRBJ1-2, with TRBD1 as a possible D gene (5 bases). The CDR3 has 15 amino acids. Germline CDR1 LNHDA, CDR2 SQIVND (reference sequence). V was trimmed by 3 bases and J by 3 bases, leaving 14 bases between them. As DNA, the CDR3 is TGTGCCAGTAGTATCCTGCAGGGTTCCGACTATGGCTACACCTTC. This gives the protein CASSILQGSDYGYTF.

This clone came up a few times. The chain combines TRBV12-5 with TRBJ1-2; D is uncertain. Germline values: CDR1 LGHNT, CDR2 FRNRAP. CDR3 size: 13 residues. Trimming removed 2 bases at V and 8 bases at J, with 12 bases between. The CDR3 reads CASGLSPLWGYTF. The CDR3 DNA is TGTGCTAGTGGTTTGAGCCCTCTGTGGGGCTACACCTTC.

V usage is TRBV7-8 and J usage is TRBJ2-1; TRBD2 aligns across 10 bases. CDR1 and CDR2 (germline): SGHVS, FQNEAQ. The CDR3 has 15 residues. V lost 1 base, J lost 9 bases, and 6 bases stayed unmatched. CDR3 residues: CASSLGASGGSEQFF. The CDR3 coding sequence is TGTGCCAGCAGCTTAGGGGCTAGCGGGGGTTCTGAGCAGTTCTTC. Supplemented by reference TRBV7-8 and TRBJ2-1, the full variable domain reads GAGVSQSPRYKVAKRGQDVALRCDPISGHVSLFWYQQALGQGPEFLTYFQNEAQLDKSGLPSDRFFAERPEGSVSTLKIQRTQQEDSAVYLCASSLGASGGSEQFFGPGTRLTVL.

V and J are TRBV12-5 and TRBJ2-7; D is possibly TRBD1 (7 bases). The CDR3 has 13 residues. Germline CDR1 reads LGHNT; CDR2 reads FRNRAP. Deletions cut 1 base from V and 7 bases from J, with 11 bases between. CDR3 bases: TGTGCTAGTGGTTTGGGCAGGGGGGCAGAGCAGTACTTC. It is translated as CASGLGRGAEQYF.

The CDR3 reads CASSAWSGGTGELFF. As DNA, the CDR3 is TGTGCCAGCAGCGCCTGGAGTGGCGGCACCGGGGAGCTGTTTTTT. This chain links TRBV3-1 (or the pseudogene TRBV3-2) with TRBJ2-2; D remains unclear. The CDR3 has 15 amino acids. Trimming left V 5 bases short and J 4 bases short, with 14 bases between. Germline CDR1 LGHDT, CDR2 YNNKEL (reference sequence).

The V and J genes are TRBV6-4 and TRBJ1-1, with 9 bases identical to TRBD1. Trimming removed 5 bases from V and 5 bases from J; junction bases left unmatched: 6. Germline assignment: CDR1 MRHNA and CDR2 SNTAGT. This CDR3 is 14 amino acids long. CDR3 nucleotide sequence: TGTGCCAGCAGTCTTGACAGGGGGAGTACTGAAGCTTTCTTT. Protein product: CASSLDRGSTEAFF.

V gene TRBV27 combines with J gene TRBJ2-3, with TRBD2 identical over 7 bases. V was clipped by 3 bases and J by 4 bases; unmatched bases: 10. There are 16 residues in the CDR3. The V gene's germline CDR1 is MNHEY and CDR2 SMNVEV (reference sequence). The CDR3 bases are TGTGCCAGCAGTTTGTCACCGGGGGGTGGGGCAGATACGCAGTATTTT. This translates into CASSLSPGGGADTQYF.

The CDR3 DNA follows: TGTGCCACCAGCCGGGGACAGGGACTTGATCAGCCCCAGCATTTT. Translated: CATSRGQGLDQPQHF. The rearrangement joins TRBV15 to TRBJ1-5; TRBD1 aligns across 9 bases. The V gene's germline CDR1 is LNHNV and CDR2 YYDKDF (reference sequence). J gave up 5 bases and V 5 bases, and 7 bases lay outside the gene matches. The CDR3 spans 15 residues.